This T cell receptor (beta chain) was sequenced in a study of shared clonotypes between healthy human individuals. CDR1 and CDR2 from the germline V gene are SGDLS and YYNGEE. Trimming pared 3 bases from V and 4 bases from J, leaving 8 bases between. The CDR3 has 13 residues. Clones were read by immunoSEQ multiplex PCR, and TCRdb kept only the in-frame ones, dropping some. This table holds 2 million to 3 million clones, roughly 93% found once. The source is a man younger than 30 in good health. Some clones in this sample may be carry-over from other donors' samples. The chain has TRBV9 and TRBJ2-1; no clear D gene. Sequences were obtained from naive CD4+ T cells from PBMCs. Regarding subset: CD45RA+ positively selected. The CDR3 sequence is CASSEKDYNEQFF. The CDR3 DNA reads as TGTGCCAGCAGCGAAAAGGATTACAATGAGCAGTTCTTC.